The entry that follows covers one TCR beta chain sequence. Its antigen is not identified. Germline and junction disagree at one end, which may indicate a read error. This entry comes from a study of cytomegalovirus exposure and HLA in healthy donors. Points from the study as a whole: It was taken for granted in presence/absence analyses that sequencing depth across donors was roughly uniform. Certain sequence variants were highly shared and formed a cluster, and this cluster was likely a sequencing artifact. According to a later analysis, most TCR beta chains associated with CMV appeared HLA-restricted.

Per the germline V gene, CDR1 is SGHRS and CDR2 is YFSETQ. The CDR3 totals 19 residues. The PCR contained 60 Vbeta and 13 Jbeta primers. Sequencing was performed with immunoSEQ multiplex PCR; in TCRdb, only in-frame clones are kept and a portion is missing. Its table records just over 80,000 clones. The clonotype comes from a woman in her 30s in good health and CMV-seronegative. Sequenced input: PBMCs. V usage is TRBV5-1 and J usage is TRBJ2-3; the match to TRBD2 covers 10 bases. The chain's CDR3 is CASSSNLAGAHSSTDKQYF. CDR3 coding DNA: TGCGCCAGCAGCTCGAATCTAGCGGGAGCTCACTCTAGCACAGATAAGCAGTATTTT.